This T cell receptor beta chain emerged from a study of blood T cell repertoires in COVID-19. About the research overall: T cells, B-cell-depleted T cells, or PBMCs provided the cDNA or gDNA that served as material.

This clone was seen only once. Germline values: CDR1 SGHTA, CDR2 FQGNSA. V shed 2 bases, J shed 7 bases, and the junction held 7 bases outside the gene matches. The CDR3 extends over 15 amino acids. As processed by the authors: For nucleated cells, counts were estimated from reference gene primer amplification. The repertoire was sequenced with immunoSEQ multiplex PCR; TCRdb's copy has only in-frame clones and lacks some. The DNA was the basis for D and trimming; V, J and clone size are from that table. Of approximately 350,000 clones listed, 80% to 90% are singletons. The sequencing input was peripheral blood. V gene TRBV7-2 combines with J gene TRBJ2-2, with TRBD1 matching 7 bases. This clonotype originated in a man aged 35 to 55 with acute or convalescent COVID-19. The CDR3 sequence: CASSLHRGTSGELFF. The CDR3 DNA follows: TGTGCCAGCAGCTTACACAGGGGCACCAGCGGGGAGCTGTTTTTT.